This T cell receptor (beta chain) was identified during a study of blood T cell repertoires in COVID-19. In the authors' methods: By means of reference gene primer amplification, nucleated cell counts were estimated. Libraries were prepared by immunoSEQ multiplex PCR; TCRdb keeps only in-frame clonotypes and omits some of them. The V and J calls and the clone size are those of that table, but D and trimming were determined from the DNA. The table records roughly 200,000 clones, approximately 86% of them present only once. The J segment lost 2 bases and the V segment lost 4 bases, leaving 6 bases of the junction unmatched. Germline values: CDR1 SGHRS, CDR2 YFSETQ. CDR3 length equals 16 residues.

The sample was peripheral blood. This chain links TRBV5-1 with TRBJ2-1, with 10 positions matching TRBD2. The receptor comes from a man aged 60-69 years with acute or convalescent COVID-19. The CDR3 loop is CASSPSGGLAYNEQFF. The CDR3 bases are TGCGCCAGCAGCCCTAGCGGGGGTCTCGCCTACAATGAGCAGTTCTTC.